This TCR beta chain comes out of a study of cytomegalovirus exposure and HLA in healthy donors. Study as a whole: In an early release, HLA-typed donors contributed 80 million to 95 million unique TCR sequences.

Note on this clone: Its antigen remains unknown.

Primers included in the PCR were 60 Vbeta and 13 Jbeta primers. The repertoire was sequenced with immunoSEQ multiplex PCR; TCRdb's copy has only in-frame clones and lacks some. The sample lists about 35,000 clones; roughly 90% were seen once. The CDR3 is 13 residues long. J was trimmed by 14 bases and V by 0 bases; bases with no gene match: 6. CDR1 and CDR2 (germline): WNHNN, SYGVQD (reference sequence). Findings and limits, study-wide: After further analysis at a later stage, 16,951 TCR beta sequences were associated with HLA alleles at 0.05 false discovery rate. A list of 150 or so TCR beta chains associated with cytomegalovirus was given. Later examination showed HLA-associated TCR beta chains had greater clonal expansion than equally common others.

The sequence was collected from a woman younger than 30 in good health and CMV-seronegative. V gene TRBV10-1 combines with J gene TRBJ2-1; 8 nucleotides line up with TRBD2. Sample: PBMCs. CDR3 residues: CASSESESGSEFF. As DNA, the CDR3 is TGCGCCAGCAGTGAGTCGGAAAGCGGGAGCGAGTTCTTC.